This T cell receptor beta chain was identified in a study of blood T cell repertoires in COVID-19. Participants spanned ages about 18 to 90 years and resided in roughly 22 US areas. Repertoires were generated with immunoSEQ multiplex PCR, while TCRdb's copy carries only in-frame clones and drops some. The sample shows 350,000 to 450,000 clones, approximately 90% of them seen only once. The V gene end was trimmed by 4 bases and the J gene end by 2 bases; junction bases not matched to a gene: 19. Germline V CDR1 and CDR2: SEHNR, FQNEAQ (reference sequence). The CDR3 loop spans 19 amino acids. This clone was counted a single time.

The clonotype was recovered from a woman between 40 and 55 years old who had been exposed to COVID-19. Specimen: PBMCs or T cells enriched from blood (not recorded which). The gene calls are TRBV7-9 and TRBJ1-1; 7 nucleotides match TRBD1. This CDR3 is CASSSTDDRVRGSNTEAFF. The CDR3 DNA is TGTGCCAGCAGCTCCACCGATGACAGGGTAAGGGGAAGCAACACTGAAGCTTTCTTT.